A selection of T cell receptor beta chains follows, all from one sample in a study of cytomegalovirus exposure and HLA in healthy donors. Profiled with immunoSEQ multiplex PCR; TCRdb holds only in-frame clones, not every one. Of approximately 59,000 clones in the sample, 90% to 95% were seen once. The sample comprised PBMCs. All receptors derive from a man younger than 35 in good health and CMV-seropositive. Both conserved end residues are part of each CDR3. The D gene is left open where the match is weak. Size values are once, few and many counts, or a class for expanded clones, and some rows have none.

cdr3_nt: TGTGCCAGTACTCCGTGGGGCAAAAAAAGGGGGACTGAAGCTTTCTTT; cdr3_aa: CASTPWGKKRGTEAFF; d_call: NA; j_call: TRBJ1-1; cdr3_length: 16; v_call: TRBV19; clone_size: NA
cdr3_nt: TGTGCCAGCAGCATAAGCCAACTGGGACAGGGTGCAGAGACCCAGTACTTC; cdr3_aa: CASSISQLGQGAETQYF; d_call: TRBD1; j_call: TRBJ2-5; cdr3_length: 17; v_call: TRBV9; clone_size: NA
cdr3_nt: TGTGCCAGCAGCACTGGACTGGGGATCACAGATACGCAGTATTTT; cdr3_aa: CASSTGLGITDTQYF; d_call: NA; j_call: TRBJ2-3; cdr3_length: 15; v_call: TRBV5-6; clone_size: NA
cdr3_nt: TGTGCCAGCAGCCAAGAACCCCAGGGGGTTGCCGAGGACGAGCAGTACTTC; cdr3_aa: CASSQEPQGVAEDEQYF; d_call: TRBD1; j_call: TRBJ2-7; cdr3_length: 17; v_call: TRBV4-2; clone_size: NA
cdr3_nt: TGTGCCAGCAGCTTTCAGGGCGCGGCGGACATTCAGTACTTC; cdr3_aa: CASSFQGAADIQYF; d_call: NA; j_call: TRBJ2-4; cdr3_length: 14; v_call: TRBV9; clone_size: NA
cdr3_nt: TGTGCCTCCTGGACAGGGGGCGCTGGCGAAAAACTGTTTTTT; cdr3_aa: CASWTGGAGEKLFF; d_call: TRBD1; j_call: TRBJ1-4; cdr3_length: 14; v_call: TRBV10-3; clone_size: NA
cdr3_nt: TGCAGCGCCGGGGGACAGCTCTATGGCTACACCTTC; cdr3_aa: CSAGGQLYGYTF; d_call: TRBD1; j_call: TRBJ1-2; cdr3_length: 12; v_call: TRBV29-1; clone_size: NA
cdr3_nt: TGCGCCAGCAGCTCAGCGGGAGTAGGCTACGAGCAGTACTTC; cdr3_aa: CASSSAGVGYEQYF; d_call: TRBD2; j_call: TRBJ2-7; cdr3_length: 14; v_call: TRBV5-1; clone_size: NA
cdr3_nt: TGTGCCAGCAGCTTAACGGTAGTTGCAGGGGTAGAGACCCAGTACTTC; cdr3_aa: CASSLTVVAGVETQYF; d_call: NA; j_call: TRBJ2-5; cdr3_length: 16; v_call: TRBV7-3; clone_size: NA
cdr3_nt: TGTGCCAGCTCCCGCGGGACAGGGGGACCGAACACCGGGGAGCTGTTTTTT; cdr3_aa: CASSRGTGGPNTGELFF; d_call: TRBD1; j_call: TRBJ2-2; cdr3_length: 17; v_call: TRBV18; clone_size: once
cdr3_nt: TGTGCCAGTAGTTACGGGTTTTCCGAGCAGTACTTC; cdr3_aa: CASSYGFSEQYF; d_call: NA; j_call: TRBJ2-7; cdr3_length: 12; v_call: TRBV19; clone_size: NA
cdr3_nt: TGTGCCAGCAGCCGGCCTGGGGGGGGGAACTCCTACGAGCAGTACTTC; cdr3_aa: CASSRPGGGNSYEQYF; d_call: TRBD2; j_call: TRBJ2-7; cdr3_length: 16; v_call: TRBV5-4; clone_size: NA
cdr3_nt: TGTGCCAGTAAAAAAGACAGGGGCACAGATACGCAGTATTTT; cdr3_aa: CASKKDRGTDTQYF; d_call: TRBD1; j_call: TRBJ2-3; cdr3_length: 14; v_call: TRBV2; clone_size: NA
cdr3_nt: TGTGCCAGCAGTGAACGGGTAAATCAGCCCCAGCATTTT; cdr3_aa: CASSERVNQPQHF; d_call: NA; j_call: TRBJ1-5; cdr3_length: 13; v_call: TRBV6-1; clone_size: NA
cdr3_nt: TGTGCCAGCAGCCTAGGACAGGGGCACTTGCGGGGCTACACCTTC; cdr3_aa: CASSLGQGHLRGYTF; d_call: TRBD1; j_call: TRBJ1-2; cdr3_length: 15; v_call: TRBV5-8; clone_size: NA
cdr3_nt: TGTGCCAGCAGCGTACCAGCAGGGACTTCCACAGATACGCAGTATTTT; cdr3_aa: CASSVPAGTSTDTQYF; d_call: NA; j_call: TRBJ2-3; cdr3_length: 16; v_call: TRBV9; clone_size: NA
cdr3_nt: TGTGCCAGCAGCTTGCTTTATAGTACTGAAGCTTTCTTT; cdr3_aa: CASSLLYSTEAFF; d_call: NA; j_call: TRBJ1-1; cdr3_length: 13; v_call: TRBV7-3; clone_size: NA
cdr3_nt: TGTGCCAGTAGTATCCTCAGGGGGAGCTACAATGAGCAGTTCTTC; cdr3_aa: CASSILRGSYNEQFF; d_call: TRBD1; j_call: TRBJ2-1; cdr3_length: 15; v_call: TRBV19; clone_size: once
cdr3_nt: TGTGCCAGCAGTGGGCCTTACAATGAGCAGTTCTTC; cdr3_aa: CASSGPYNEQFF; d_call: NA; j_call: TRBJ2-1; cdr3_length: 12; v_call: TRBV2; clone_size: few
cdr3_nt: TGTGCCAGCAGTGACCGGGAGTCCAATGAGCAGTTCTTC; cdr3_aa: CASSDRESNEQFF; d_call: NA; j_call: TRBJ2-1; cdr3_length: 13; v_call: TRBV6-4; clone_size: medium-sized
cdr3_nt: TGTGCCAGCAGCCAAGATATGACGGGGGGCGGACAGCCCCAGCATTTT; cdr3_aa: CASSQDMTGGGQPQHF; d_call: NA; j_call: TRBJ1-5; cdr3_length: 16; v_call: TRBV4-2; clone_size: NA
cdr3_nt: TGTGCCAGCAGCTTACAGGCCGCCGATACGCAGTATTTT; cdr3_aa: CASSLQAADTQYF; d_call: NA; j_call: TRBJ2-3; cdr3_length: 13; v_call: TRBV7-2; clone_size: NA
cdr3_nt: TGTGCCAGCAGTTTGTTGCTACAGTCCGAGCAGTACTTC; cdr3_aa: CASSLLLQSEQYF; d_call: NA; j_call: TRBJ2-7; cdr3_length: 13; v_call: TRBV28; clone_size: NA
cdr3_nt: TGTGCCAGCAGTTACTCTACAGGCTACGAGCAGTACTTC; cdr3_aa: CASSYSTGYEQYF; d_call: NA; j_call: TRBJ2-7; cdr3_length: 13; v_call: TRBV6-6; clone_size: NA
cdr3_nt: TGTGCCAGCAGCTTAGAACAGGGATACGAGCAGTACTTC; cdr3_aa: CASSLEQGYEQYF; d_call: NA; j_call: TRBJ2-7; cdr3_length: 13; v_call: TRBV11-2; clone_size: NA
cdr3_nt: TGTGCCAGCAGCGCCCAACCGGGACTAACGACCCAGTACTTC; cdr3_aa: CASSAQPGLTTQYF; d_call: TRBD2; j_call: TRBJ2-5; cdr3_length: 14; v_call: TRBV11-2; clone_size: NA
cdr3_nt: TGTGCCAGCAGCTTAGAATCCGCGGGACTAGCTCTCAATGAGCAGTTCTTC; cdr3_aa: CASSLESAGLALNEQFF; d_call: TRBD2; j_call: TRBJ2-1; cdr3_length: 17; v_call: TRBV11-2; clone_size: NA
cdr3_nt: TGCAGCGCAGCTGGGGACAGGGCCTCCTACGAGCAGTACTTC; cdr3_aa: CSAAGDRASYEQYF; d_call: TRBD1; j_call: TRBJ2-7; cdr3_length: 14; v_call: TRBV29-1; clone_size: NA
cdr3_nt: TGTGCCAGCAGTCCACAGGACCTTGGCTACACCTTC; cdr3_aa: CASSPQDLGYTF; d_call: NA; j_call: TRBJ1-2; cdr3_length: 12; v_call: TRBV6-6; clone_size: NA
cdr3_nt: TGCGCCAGCAGCACTACCTACAGGGGTGACACTGAAGCTTTCTTT; cdr3_aa: CASSTTYRGDTEAFF; d_call: TRBD1; j_call: TRBJ1-1; cdr3_length: 15; v_call: TRBV5-1; clone_size: NA
cdr3_nt: TGTGCCAGCAGCCCACTACGGGACAGTTACGAGCAGTACTTC; cdr3_aa: CASSPLRDSYEQYF; d_call: TRBD1; j_call: TRBJ2-7; cdr3_length: 14; v_call: TRBV6-6; clone_size: few
cdr3_nt: TGTGCCAGCAGCCTCGGGACAGCGATCCAAGAGACCCAGTACTTC; cdr3_aa: CASSLGTAIQETQYF; d_call: TRBD1; j_call: TRBJ2-5; cdr3_length: 15; v_call: TRBV7-9; clone_size: NA
cdr3_nt: TGTGCCACAAGACAGGGGTCCTACGAGCAGTACTTC; cdr3_aa: CATRQGSYEQYF; d_call: TRBD1; j_call: TRBJ2-7; cdr3_length: 12; v_call: TRBV2; clone_size: NA
cdr3_nt: TGTGCCAGCGGGGGGGTGGGATACGAGCAGTACTTC; cdr3_aa: CASGGVGYEQYF; d_call: TRBD2; j_call: TRBJ2-7; cdr3_length: 12; v_call: TRBV27; clone_size: NA
cdr3_nt: TGTGCCAGCAGCTTGAGTCTGCGAGACACAGATACGCAGTATTTT; cdr3_aa: CASSLSLRDTDTQYF; d_call: NA; j_call: TRBJ2-3; cdr3_length: 15; v_call: TRBV5-4; clone_size: NA
cdr3_nt: TGTGCCAGCGAGTCCGGGACAGAGACCTCCTACGAGCAGTACTTC; cdr3_aa: CASESGTETSYEQYF; d_call: TRBD1; j_call: TRBJ2-7; cdr3_length: 15; v_call: TRBV19; clone_size: once
cdr3_nt: TGTGCCATCAGTGAGGGGGAGGGGCTCCAGCCCCAGCATTTT; cdr3_aa: CAISEGEGLQPQHF; d_call: NA; j_call: TRBJ1-5; cdr3_length: 14; v_call: TRBV10-3; clone_size: NA
cdr3_nt: TGTGCCAGCAGTTTCTGGACAGGTCAAGAGACCCAGTACTTC; cdr3_aa: CASSFWTGQETQYF; d_call: TRBD1; j_call: TRBJ2-5; cdr3_length: 14; v_call: TRBV6-5; clone_size: once
cdr3_nt: TGCGCCAGCAGCTTGGTGGGGGGGGGAAGCACTGAAGCTTTCTTT; cdr3_aa: CASSLVGGGSTEAFF; d_call: NA; j_call: TRBJ1-1; cdr3_length: 15; v_call: TRBV5-1; clone_size: NA